Listed below are T cell receptor beta chains from one sample, sequenced in a study of spatial heterogeneity in lung cancer. MiXCR, applied by TCRdb to the 5' RACE reads, yields one record per CDR3 protein. The data show roughly 8,000 distinct CDR3 sequences, around 7% seen once. The material was lung tumor tissue, obtained at surgery. The source of these receptors is a female donor with early-stage non-small cell lung cancer. Both conserved end residues are part of each CDR3.

V	CDR3
TRBV11-2	CASSLSASASYEQYF
TRBV20-1	CSARTGTSGSDEQFF
TRBV7-6	CASSSPDRRETQYF
TRBV7-2	CASSLGGISYNSPLHF
TRBV6-1	CASSVDRDYGYTF
TRBV20-1	CSARTRGYEQYF
TRBV20-1	CSARDSWAYEQYF
TRBV19	CASSIAGGQGFF
TRBV19	CASSPWDEPQHF
TRBV18	CASSLPWGSTEAFF
TRBV5-1	CASSAAGGGQPQHF
TRBV25-1	CASSDRDSYNEQFF
TRBV20-1	CSARGGGDGELFF
TRBV5-6	CASSLGALKNTIYF
TRBV28	CASSSSDQTAEAFF
TRBV25-1	CATRSDGRWVVNEQFF
TRBV12-3/TRBV12-4	CASRGSYEQYF
TRBV7-3	CASSVGEWTGELFF
TRBV10-3	CAISESISRTSQETQYF
TRBV5-1	CASSLSGQHTYGYTF
TRBV12-3/TRBV12-4	CASSPGFLAGYTF
TRBV9	CASKTGSSGANVLTF
TRBV11-2	CAGRGLNTEAFF
TRBV7-8	CASSLEASSSPLHF
TRBV29-1	CSVEGSGGRNYGYTF
TRBV10-3	CAISDSWRAGYTF
TRBV27	CASSLGQGNQPQHF
TRBV5-1	CASIGTQETQYF
TRBV7-6	CASSFWQGTETQYF
TRBV12-5	CASGQEEDSPLHF
TRBV28	CASSFRGLRGSSDTQYF
TRBV27	CASSEPQGAAYNEQFF
TRBV10-1	CASSAANTGELFF
TRBV7-2	CASSQQQGVNSPLHF
TRBV3-1	CASSSLGMGNSPLHF
TRBV20-1	CSAPGLAGGRGSQYF
TRBV30	CAWSQGLAEYNEQFF
TRBV6-1	CASSEALGRQETQYF
TRBV28	CASTSDSSYEQYF
TRBV5-4	CASSLSTGQETQYF
TRBV6-1	CASTGTGRYTDTQYF
TRBV19	CASRGGGYTF
TRBV6-5	CASSEATGTGANVLTF
TRBV29-1	CSGSSVGTDTQYF
TRBV5-1	CASSSAEGSPLHF
TRBV27	CASGDRAETQYF
TRBV7-2	CASSVGRNRGLDEQFF
TRBV5-1	CASSLGGSSYNEQFF
TRBV27	CASSLRQGKNIQYF
TRBV23-1	CASVPGKGGNQPQHF
TRBV5-1	CASSDGEGRSGANVLTF
TRBV19	CASSIRGTYNEQFF
TRBV29-1	CSVVRRGTDTQYF
TRBV3-1	CASSPRHSEQYF
TRBV7-9	CASSLVVSGSYEQYF
TRBV10-3	CATAEQGVNYGYTF
TRBV10-2	CASLDPGLYNEQFF
TRBV6-6	CASSYSGGRAPYEQYF